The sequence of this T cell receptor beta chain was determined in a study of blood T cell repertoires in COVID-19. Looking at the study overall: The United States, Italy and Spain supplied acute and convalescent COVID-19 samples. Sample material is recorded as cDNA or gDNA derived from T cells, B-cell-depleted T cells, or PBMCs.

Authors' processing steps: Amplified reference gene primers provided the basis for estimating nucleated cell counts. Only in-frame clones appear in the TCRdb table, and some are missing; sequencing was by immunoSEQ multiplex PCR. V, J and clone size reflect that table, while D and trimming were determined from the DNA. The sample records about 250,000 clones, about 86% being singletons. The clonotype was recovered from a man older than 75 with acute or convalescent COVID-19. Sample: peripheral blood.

The CDR3 loop is CASSKGPGTVHEQYF. DNA for the CDR3: TGTGCCAGTAGTAAGGGCCCCGGGACAGTGCACGAGCAGTACTTC. The chain links TRBV19 to TRBJ2-7, with 7 bases lining up with TRBD1. Germline V gene data show CDR1 as LNHDA and CDR2 as SQIVND (reference sequence). The CDR3 length is 15 residues. J was trimmed by 5 bases and V by 4 bases; bases with no gene match: 11.